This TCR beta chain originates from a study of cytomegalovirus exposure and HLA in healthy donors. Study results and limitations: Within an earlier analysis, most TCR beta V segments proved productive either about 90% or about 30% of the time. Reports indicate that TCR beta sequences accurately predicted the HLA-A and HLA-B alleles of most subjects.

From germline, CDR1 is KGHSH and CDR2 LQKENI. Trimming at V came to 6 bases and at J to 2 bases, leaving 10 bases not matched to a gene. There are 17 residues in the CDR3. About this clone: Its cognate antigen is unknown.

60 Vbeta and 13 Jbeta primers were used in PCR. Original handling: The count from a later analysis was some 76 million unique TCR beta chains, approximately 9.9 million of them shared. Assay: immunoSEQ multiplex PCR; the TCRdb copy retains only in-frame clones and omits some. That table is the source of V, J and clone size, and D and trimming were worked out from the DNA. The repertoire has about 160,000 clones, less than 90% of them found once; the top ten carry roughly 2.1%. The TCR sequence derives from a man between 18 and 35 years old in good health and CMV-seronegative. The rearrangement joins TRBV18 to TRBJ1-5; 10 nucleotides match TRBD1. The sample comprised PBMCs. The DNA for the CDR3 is TGTGCCAGCTCCCCGACAGGGGGCTTGACGGGCAATCAGCCCCAGCATTTT. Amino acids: CASSPTGGLTGNQPQHF.